The 4 T cell receptor beta chains listed next were all sequenced from one sample in a study of vaccination effects on CD4 cells after COVID-19. Within the ViraFEST assay, antigen-specific CD4+ T cells underwent expansion with viral peptide pools prior to sequencing. Subsequent to 10 days of culture, CD4+ T cells were isolated. As their vaccination, participants received two doses of either BNT162b2 or mRNA-1273. These TCRs' antigens remain unknown. The method was immunoSEQ multiplex PCR; TCRdb's version includes in-frame clones alone and lacks a portion of them. The sample has approximately 83,000 clones; around four fifths are singletons. This specimen consisted of CD4+ T cells from PBMCs cultured with HCoV-OC43 spike peptides, obtained after COVID-19 vaccination. Subset described: HCoV-OC43 spike overlapping peptide pool stimulation. All receptors derive from a human donor who received a COVID-19 vaccine.

This clone was seen a few times. This chain connects TRBV12-5 to TRBJ2-2; TRBD2 might be the D (6 bases). In germline, CDR1 is LGHNT, CDR2 FRNRAP. This CDR3 contains 15 residues. V lost 3 bases to trimming and J lost 3 bases, with 11 bases between them. Written as DNA, the CDR3 is TGTGCTAGTGGTTTACGACTAGGGCACACCGGGGAGCTGTTTTTT. Protein sequence: CASGLRLGHTGELFF.

This chain joins TRBV5-8 and TRBJ2-3; D possibly uses TRBD1 or TRBD2 (5 bases each). CDR3 size: 14 residues. Germline V gene lookup returns CDR1 SGHTS and CDR2 YDEGEE. Trimming stripped 10 bases from V and 4 bases from J, with 19 bases between. CDR3 nucleotides: TGTGCCGCCCCCGGGACCCTGGCCGCAGATACGCAGTATTTT. Protein: CAAPGTLAADTQYF.

The V and J genes are TRBV7-2 and TRBJ2-4, with a possible D match to TRBD1 (6 bases). The V end was cut by 2 bases, the J end by 5 bases, with 10 bases between. Germline V gives CDR1 SGHTA, CDR2 FQGNSA. The CDR3 is 14 residues long. The CDR3 protein is CASSLSGVENIQYF. The CDR3 DNA is TGTGCCAGCAGCTTATCAGGGGTGGAAAACATTCAGTACTTC.

The table lists this clone with a few counts. The same CDR3 arises from other DNA sequences in this sample as well. The chain recombines TRBV18 with TRBJ1-6; D unclear. This CDR3 has 14 residues. Deletions cut 1 base from V and 7 bases from J, with 8 bases between. The germline V gene has CDR1 KGHSH and CDR2 LQKENI. Written as DNA, the CDR3 is TGTGCCAGCTCACCACAGGGCGCCAATTCACCCCTCCACTTT. Protein: CASSPQGANSPLHF. Based on the CDR3 plus reference TRBV18 and TRBJ1-6, the full variable domain is NAGVMQNPRHLVRRRGQEARLRCSPMKGHSHVYWYRQLPEEGLKFMVYLQKENIIDESGMPKERFSAEFPKEGPSILRIQQVVRGDSAAYFCASSPQGANSPLHFGNGTRLTVT.